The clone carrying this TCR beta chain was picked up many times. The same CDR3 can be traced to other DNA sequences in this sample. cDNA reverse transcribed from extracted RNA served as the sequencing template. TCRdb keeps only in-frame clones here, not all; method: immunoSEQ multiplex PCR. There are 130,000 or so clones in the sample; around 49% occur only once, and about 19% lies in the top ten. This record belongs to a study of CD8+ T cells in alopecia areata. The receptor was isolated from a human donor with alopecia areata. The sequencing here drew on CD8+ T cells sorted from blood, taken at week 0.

Here the CDR3 reads CASSPGPNYEQYF. Here the CDR3 DNA reads TGTGCCAGCAGCCCTGGGCCAAACTACGAGCAGTACTTC. This chain connects TRBV7-9 to TRBJ2-7; D not certain. Germline V gene sequence: CDR1 SEHNR, CDR2 FQNEAQ (reference sequence). This CDR3 is 13 amino acids long. Trimming removed 5 bases at V and 3 bases at J, with 11 bases between.